The 2 T cell receptor beta chains below all came from one sample that was sequenced in a study of cytomegalovirus exposure and HLA in healthy donors (dated by TCRdb to the late 2010s). The receptor library was made with the immunoSEQ multiplex PCR assay. The multiplex PCR relied on a mix of 60 forward primers for TCR Vbeta segments and 13 reverse primers for TCR Jbeta segments. What TCRdb holds here is the immuneACCESS table cut down to in-frame rearrangements. Part of the clones is not present; checked against another copy, under half of the missing clones reflect an unresolved V gene, and the others are unexplained. Here the sample has some 98,000 clones; 77% occur a single time. Of the sample, less than 10% falls within the top ten clones. The sample was PBMCs. These receptors were collected from a female donor in good health and CMV-seronegative.

The rearrangement links TRBV28 to TRBJ1-1; TRBD1 aligns across 10 bases. The V gene end was trimmed by 6 bases and the J gene end by 2 bases; junction bases not matched to a gene: 3. Germline-derived CDR1 and CDR2 are MDHEN and SYDVKM. The CDR3 contains 14 residues. This CDR3 is CASRGQGRNTEAFF. CDR3 sequence (DNA): TGTGCCAGCAGGGGACAGGGGAGAAACACTGAAGCTTTCTTT.

The chain employs TRBV5-5 and TRBJ2-3; 11 bases fit TRBD2. Germline CDR1 and CDR2: SGHKS and YYEKEE (reference sequence). V was clipped by 0 bases and J by 7 bases; unmatched bases: 4. The CDR3 consists of 15 residues. The CDR3 DNA reads as TGTGCCAGCAGCTTGGTTGGGACTAGCGGCTATACGCAGTATTTT. Protein: CASSLVGTSGYTQYF.